The 18 T cell receptor beta chains presented below share a single source sample, sequenced in a study of CD8 T cells in ankylosing spondylitis. TCRdb recomputed calls from the 5' RACE reads with MiXCR, one row per CDR3 protein. The table shows some 240,000 distinct CDR3 sequences, with 15% to 20% occurring only once. Sample: blood, either unsorted or a sorted T cell fraction (not recorded which). All receptors derive from a male donor with ankylosing spondylitis or in good health (not recorded which).

This sequence joins TRBV13 and TRBJ2-7, with TRBD2 matching over 7 bases. Germline lookup yields CDR1 PRHDT and CDR2 FYEKMQ (reference sequence). CDR3 length: 15 amino acids. V gave up 3 bases and J gave up 2 bases; unmatched junction bases: 7. In DNA form, the CDR3 reads TGTGCCAGCAGCTTCGTCCACAGCGGGACCTACGAGCAGTACTTC. Encoded protein: CASSFVHSGTYEQYF.

J is TRBJ2-1 and V is TRBV4-2; D gene unclear. Between the trimmed V and J ends, which lost 0 bases and 2 bases, there was a span of 11 bases. CDR3 size: 16 residues. Germline V gene sequence: CDR1 LGHNA, CDR2 YNFKEQ. In DNA form, the CDR3 reads TGTGCCAGCAGCCAAGAAGCAGGAACAACCTACAATGAGCAGTTCTTC. Translating it yields CASSQEAGTTYNEQFF.

This chain links TRBV29-1 with TRBJ1-2, with 8 bases that match TRBD1. This CDR3 comprises 14 residues. Germline CDR1 and CDR2: SQVTM and ANQGSEA. J lost 4 bases, V lost 3 bases, and 7 bases had no gene match. CDR3 protein: CSVESDRVGYGYTF. CDR3 coding DNA: TGCAGCGTTGAGTCGGACAGGGTTGGCTATGGCTACACCTTC.

V usage is TRBV5-5 and J usage is TRBJ2-7, with TRBD2 identical over 7 bases. J was trimmed by 3 bases and V by 0 bases; bases with no gene match: 6. The CDR3 contains 15 residues. The germline V gene has CDR1 SGHKS and CDR2 YYEKEE (reference sequence). Written as DNA, the CDR3 is TGTGCCAGCAGCTTGGAGTGGGAGGGCCTCTACGAGCAGTACTTC. Translating gives CASSLEWEGLYEQYF.

V is TRBV29-1 and J is TRBJ2-5; 7 bases line up with TRBD2. V lost 7 bases to trimming and J lost 4 bases; unmatched junction nucleotides: 12. Per germline, CDR1 SQVTM and CDR2 ANQGSEA. The CDR3 extends over 14 amino acids. The CDR3 region has the DNA TGCAGCGCCCCTGAGTGGGAGGGCCGAGAGACCCAGTACTTC. It translates to CSAPEWEGRETQYF.

This sequence joins TRBV6-1 and TRBJ2-7; D possibly corresponds to TRBD2 (6 bases). Trimming cost V 6 bases and J 5 bases, with 23 bases left between them. This CDR3 is built from 16 residues. Germline CDR1 and CDR2: MNHNS and SASEGT. CDR3 bases: TGTGCCAGCAGAAGTTACGGGGCTGGACTATCGCACGAGCAGTACTTC. Encoded protein: CASRSYGAGLSHEQYF.

This clonotype was observed at least ten times. The chain is built from TRBV6-1 and TRBJ2-2; D possibly corresponds to TRBD2 (6 bases). Trimming took off 7 bases at V and 0 bases at J, with 9 bases between the two ends. Germline V lookup: CDR1 MNHNS, CDR2 SASEGT. CDR3 length equals 14 residues. CDR3 bases: TGTGCCAGCACTAGCGCAGCGAACACCGGGGAGCTGTTTTTT. This gives the protein CASTSAANTGELFF.

There are many counts of this clonotype. V is TRBV20-1 and J is TRBJ2-5; 7 nucleotides agree with TRBD2. After removal of 0 bases from V and 3 bases from J, the junction contained 4 bases not matched to a gene. The CDR3 is 14 residues long. Germline assignment: CDR1 DFQATT and CDR2 SNEGSKA (reference sequence). CDR3 nucleotide sequence: TGCAGTGCTAGAGACTGGACTAGGGAAGAGACCCAGTACTTC. It yields the protein CSARDWTREETQYF.

The table lists this clonotype with a few counts. This chain links TRBV7-9 with TRBJ1-4; D uncertain. Trimming stripped 2 bases from V and 8 bases from J, with 9 bases between. The CDR3 sequence is 13 residues long. Germline assignment: CDR1 SEHNR and CDR2 FQNEAQ (reference sequence). CDR3 protein: CASSLSLREKLFF. The CDR3 bases are TGTGCCAGCAGCTTATCCCTGCGGGAAAAACTGTTTTTT.

The rearrangement links TRBV5-1 to TRBJ2-5; unclear D gene. Per germline, CDR1 SGHRS and CDR2 YFSETQ. The CDR3 totals 15 residues. Between the trimmed V and J ends, which lost 5 bases and 0 bases, there was a span of 14 bases. This CDR3 is CASRDHPVYQETQYF. The DNA for the CDR3 is TGCGCCAGCAGGGACCATCCAGTGTACCAAGAGACCCAGTACTTC.

This chain links TRBV5-1 with TRBJ2-5, with 14 bases lining up with TRBD2. The length of the CDR3 is 18 residues. Trimming took 5 bases from V and 5 from J; bases not matched to a gene: 14. Germline V gene lookup returns CDR1 SGHRS and CDR2 YFSETQ. CDR3 residues: CASRAIMTSGRDEETQYF. The CDR3 DNA follows: TGCGCCAGCAGAGCTATTATGACTAGCGGGAGGGATGAGGAGACCCAGTACTTC.

This clonotype was detected a few times. The chain is built from TRBV20-1 and TRBJ2-1; D unclear. V shed 2 bases and J shed 0 bases, with 11 bases lying between them. This CDR3 has 15 amino acids. Germline loops: CDR1 DFQATT, CDR2 SNEGSKA (reference sequence). The CDR3, as DNA: TGCAGTGCTAGATCGCCCGCCAGCTCCTACAATGAGCAGTTCTTC. It is translated as CSARSPASSYNEQFF.

In this sample, this clonotype turned up a few times. The chain uses TRBV7-2 and TRBJ1-6; D remains ambiguous. Germline V CDR1 and CDR2: SGHTA, FQGNSA. This CDR3 has 16 residues. Trimming removed 3 bases from V and 4 bases from J, with 13 bases in between. CDR3 coding DNA: TGTGCCAGCAGCTTTGGACCGCCCCAATATAATTCACCCCTCCACTTT. Translation gives CASSFGPPQYNSPLHF.

The V and J genes are TRBV6-2 or TRBV6-3 and TRBJ2-5, with TRBD2 matching 8 bases. V lost 2 bases and J lost 1; bases outside the gene matches: 0. The CDR3 contains 14 residues. Germline CDR1 reads MNHEY; CDR2 reads SVGEGT. The CDR3 DNA follows: TGTGCCAGCAGTTACGCGGGAGGCCAAGAGACCCAGTACTTC. It translates to CASSYAGGQETQYF.

There are a few counts of this clonotype. The chain carries TRBV12-5 and TRBJ2-1; D call uncertain. CDR3 length: 14 amino acids. Trimming stripped 3 bases from V and 8 bases from J, with 14 bases between. CDR1 is LGHNT, CDR2 FRNRAP, per germline. The CDR3 is CASGFETGSDEQFF. The CDR3 nucleotides are TGTGCTAGTGGTTTCGAAACCGGGTCGGATGAGCAGTTCTTC.

V gene TRBV6-5 combines with J gene TRBJ1-4; 7 bases line up with TRBD1. After removal of 1 base from V and 11 bases from J, the junction contained 7 bases not matched to a gene. Germline V gene sequence: CDR1 MNHEY, CDR2 SVGAGI. The CDR3 totals 14 residues. CDR3 amino acids: CASSYLEGAEKLFF. For the CDR3, the DNA is TGTGCCAGCAGTTACTTAGAGGGGGCAGAGAAACTGTTTTTT.

The chain links TRBV29-1 to TRBJ2-7; TRBD1 is a possible D gene (5 bases). V lost 6 bases, J lost 4 bases, and 13 bases lay in between. CDR1 is SQVTM and CDR2 is ANQGSEA in the germline V gene. CDR3 length: 12 amino acids. The CDR3 DNA reads TGCAGCGTAAAAGAGTCAGGGTACGAGCAGTACTTC. It translates to CSVKESGYEQYF.

This clonotype has a count of ten or more. The chain joins TRBV5-1 to TRBJ2-1; TRBD2 matches at 10 bases. Germline CDR1 is SGHRS and CDR2 is YFSETQ. Germline trimming cut 0 bases from V and 0 bases from J; bases unmatched to any gene: 6. This CDR3 has 18 residues. In nucleotides, the CDR3 is TGCGCCAGCAGCTTGGCAGCGGGAGGGCCCCGCTCCTACAATGAGCAGTTCTTC. Its protein is CASSLAAGGPRSYNEQFF.